The next 27 T cell receptor beta chains were all read from a single sample in a study of T-cell reconstitution after alpha-beta-depleted transplantation in children. Researchers prepared the TCRbeta library using unique molecular identifiers, the study reports. TCRdb re-called the PCR reads through MiXCR, storing one row per CDR3 protein. The sample holds fewer than 700,000 distinct CDR3 sequences; roughly 13% are singletons and the top ten take 2.2%. This specimen was PBMCs, mostly from graft donor cells, taken 360 days after TCRalphabeta/CD19-depleted stem cell transplant. Receptors originate from a male patient aged 10-17 years who had a stem cell transplant for acute myeloid leukemia, so the T cells may come from the graft donor.

This clonotype occurred many times. The chain recombines TRBV4-2 with TRBJ2-1; no clear D gene. This CDR3 comprises 14 residues. Germline V gene sequence: CDR1 LGHNA, CDR2 YNFKEQ. V gave up 2 bases and J gave up 2 bases, with 7 bases separating them. CDR3 nucleotides: TGTGCCAGCAGCCAAACCCGGGCCTACAATGAGCAGTTCTTC. Amino acid sequence: CASSQTRAYNEQFF.

Only a few counts were recorded for this clonotype. This chain connects TRBV27 to TRBJ2-7; TRBD1 agrees at 8 bases. The CDR3 runs to 14 residues. J was trimmed by 3 bases and V by 6 bases; bases with no gene match: 7. CDR1 is MNHEY and CDR2 is SMNVEV in the germline V gene (reference sequence). CDR3 residues: CASSQWTGFYEQYF. The CDR3 DNA is TGTGCCAGCAGCCAGTGGACAGGGTTCTACGAGCAGTACTTC.

The table lists this clonotype with a few counts. The rearrangement links TRBV7-9 to TRBJ2-3, with 12 bases that match TRBD1. CDR3 length: 16 amino acids. Germline V gene sequence: CDR1 SEHNR, CDR2 FQNEAQ (reference sequence). The junction had 9 bases not matched to a gene; V was cut back by 6 bases and J by 5 bases. The CDR3 here is CASRRDRGRDGDTQYF. CDR3 in DNA: TGTGCCAGCAGGAGGGACAGGGGGCGCGATGGAGATACGCAGTATTTT.

The genes are TRBV7-9 and TRBJ2-2; D unresolved. Germline values: CDR1 SEHNR, CDR2 FQNEAQ (reference sequence). Deletions cut 1 base from V and 8 bases from J, with 11 bases between. CDR3 length: 14 residues. In DNA, the CDR3 is TGTGCCAGCAGCTTAGACCGTCTTCCAGGGGAGCTGTTTTTT. It encodes CASSLDRLPGELFF.

This clonotype was observed a few times. The V call is TRBV12-3 or TRBV12-4, the J call TRBJ2-1; D is possibly TRBD2 (6 bases). The CDR3 has 15 residues. V lost 5 bases and J lost 8, with 19 bases in between. The CDR3 coding sequence is TGTGCCAGCAGTGCGACTAGTGAGTTAAGCGATGAGCAGTTCTTC. Protein: CASSATSELSDEQFF.

This clonotype was counted between two and nine times. The rearrangement links TRBV2 to TRBJ2-2; 14 bases match TRBD2. The ends lost 10 bases at V and 7 bases at J; junction bases unmatched: 8. The V gene's germline CDR1 is SNHLY and CDR2 FYNNEI. This CDR3 region has 15 residues. CDR3 in amino acids: CATQTSGRVGGELFF. CDR3 DNA sequence: TGTGCCACCCAGACTAGCGGGAGGGTCGGCGGGGAGCTGTTTTTT.

This chain uses TRBV20-1 with TRBJ2-5; D unclear. V was clipped by 5 bases and J by 4 bases, with 5 bases between them. The germline gives CDR1 DFQATT, CDR2 SNEGSKA (reference sequence). There are 10 residues in the CDR3. In DNA form, the CDR3 reads TGCAGTGCTTTCCGAGAGACCCAGTACTTC. Translated: CSAFRETQYF.

The chain uses TRBV12-3 or TRBV12-4 and TRBJ2-1; a weak D match, TRBD2 (6 bases). The CDR3 is 12 residues long. V was cut by 5 bases and J by 12 bases, with 14 bases left in between. For the CDR3, the DNA is TGTGCCAGCAGTATAACCCAGGGAGGGCAGTTCTTC. Translation: CASSITQGGQFF.

Here the CDR3 reads CASSIDPGQGLYEQYF. The CDR3 region has the DNA TGTGCCAGTAGTATAGATCCGGGACAGGGTTTGTACGAGCAGTACTTC. This chain uses TRBV19 with TRBJ2-7, with TRBD1 matching 9 bases. Trimming cost V 0 bases and J 4 bases; bases outside gene matches: 7. The germline V gene encodes CDR1 LNHDA and CDR2 SQIVND (reference sequence). CDR3 length: 16 residues.

This clonotype was observed a handful of times. The chain links TRBV20-1 to TRBJ2-7, with 9 bases that match TRBD1. CDR3 length equals 13 residues. Trimming removed 5 bases from V and 1 base from J; junction bases left unmatched: 3. Germline V CDR1 and CDR2: DFQATT, SNEGSKA (reference sequence). The CDR3 DNA reads TGCAGTGCTTTACAGGGGGCATCCTACGAGCAGTACTTC. Translating it yields CSALQGASYEQYF.

The V gene is TRBV27, the J gene TRBJ2-3, with D maybe TRBD1 (6 bases). This CDR3 is built from 15 residues. Trimming left V 6 bases short and J 3 bases short, with 16 bases between. CDR1 and CDR2 from the germline V gene are MNHEY and SMNVEV (reference sequence). The CDR3 loop is CASSSQGRGTDTQYF. The CDR3 DNA follows: TGTGCCAGCAGCTCACAGGGAAGGGGGACAGATACGCAGTATTTT.

The chain uses TRBV19 and TRBJ1-6; 10 bases align to TRBD1. The germline V gene encodes CDR1 LNHDA and CDR2 SQIVND (reference sequence). CDR3 size: 15 residues. The trim removed 0 bases at V and 9 bases at J, leaving 2 bases unmatched. The CDR3, as DNA: TGTGCCAGTAGTATAGAAGGGACAGGGGTTTCACCCCTCCACTTT. Translating it yields CASSIEGTGVSPLHF.

This chain uses TRBV27 with TRBJ2-3; perhaps TRBD1 as D (5 bases). V was pared by 5 bases and J by 0 bases, with 15 bases between. There are 16 residues in the CDR3. Germline V gives CDR1 MNHEY, CDR2 SMNVEV (reference sequence). The CDR3 coding sequence is TGTGCCAGCAGTCTCCGACAGTTCACTAGCACAGATACGCAGTATTTT. The encoded protein is CASSLRQFTSTDTQYF.

This clonotype was found many times. The chain carries TRBV27 and TRBJ2-1; TRBD2 agrees at 9 bases. Trimming at V came to 2 bases and at J to 6 bases, leaving 5 bases not matched to a gene. The germline gives CDR1 MNHEY, CDR2 SMNVEV (reference sequence). The CDR3 covers 15 residues. The CDR3 loop is CASSLAGGLGNEQFF. The CDR3 nucleotides are TGTGCCAGCAGTTTAGCGGGGGGGCTAGGCAATGAGCAGTTCTTC.

The rearrangement joins TRBV28 to TRBJ2-3, with 11 bases that match TRBD2. The CDR3 spans 18 residues. J lost 0 bases, V lost 7 bases, and 12 bases had no gene match. Per germline, CDR1 MDHEN and CDR2 SYDVKM. Written as DNA, the CDR3 is TGTGCCAGCATAACGGGGACTAGCGGCTATACTAGCACAGATACGCAGTATTTT. Its translation: CASITGTSGYTSTDTQYF.

Only a few counts were recorded for this clonotype. A junction end diverges from the germline sequence, so it may reflect a read error. The chain is built from TRBV20-1 and TRBJ2-1, with 9 bases identical to TRBD2. Germline values: CDR1 DFQATT, CDR2 SNEGSKA (reference sequence). The CDR3 totals 15 residues. The CDR3 sequence: CSTSSGTSRADEQFF. The CDR3 nucleotides are TGCAGTACTAGCTCCGGGACTAGCAGGGCCGATGAGCAGTTCTTC.

The chain employs TRBV14 and TRBJ2-1; D might be TRBD2 (6 bases). Trimming cost V 4 bases and J 5 bases, with 15 bases left between them. CDR1 SGHDN and CDR2 FVKESK come from the germline V gene. The length of the CDR3 is 15 residues. The CDR3 DNA reads as TGTGCCAGCAGCCCCAATTTTAGCGGAAACAATGAGCAGTTCTTC. It encodes CASSPNFSGNNEQFF.

There are a few counts of this clonotype. This rearrangement joins TRBV20-1 to TRBJ2-2, with TRBD2 identical over 12 bases. From germline, CDR1 is DFQATT and CDR2 SNEGSKA (reference sequence). V shed 3 bases and J 5 bases; nucleotides not matched to a gene: 1. This CDR3 has 14 residues. Here the CDR3 DNA reads TGCAGTGCTAGGGGGACTAGCGGGACCGGGGAGCTGTTTTTT. Its protein product is CSARGTSGTGELFF.

The chain uses TRBV28 and TRBJ2-2; TRBD1 aligns across 10 bases. Germline lookup yields CDR1 MDHEN and CDR2 SYDVKM. Trimming removed 6 bases from V and 5 bases from J; junction bases left unmatched: 3. This CDR3 has 14 amino acids. CDR3 residues: CASRGQGRTGELFF. As DNA, the CDR3 is TGTGCCAGCAGGGGACAGGGGAGAACCGGGGAGCTGTTTTTT.

This clonotype turned up a few times. The J gene is TRBJ2-7, the V gene TRBV7-2; 8 positions agree with TRBD1. CDR1 is SGHTA, CDR2 FQGNSA, per germline. Germline trimming cut 0 bases from V and 12 bases from J; bases unmatched to any gene: 13. The CDR3 is 15 amino acids. The CDR3 reads CASSLAAQGAGSGYF. The CDR3 region has the DNA TGTGCCAGCAGCTTAGCAGCGCAGGGGGCGGGTTCAGGGTACTTC. Full variable domain (rest looked up from reference TRBV7-2 and TRBJ2-7): GAGVSQSPSNKVTEKGKDVELRCDPISGHTALYWYRQSLGQGLEFLIYFQGNSAPDKSGLPSDRFSAERTGGSVSTLTIQRTQQEDSAVYLCASSLAAQGAGSGYFGPGTRLTVT.

V usage is TRBV28 and J usage is TRBJ2-7; 7 positions agree with TRBD1. The CDR3 has 13 amino acids. Germline V CDR1 and CDR2: MDHEN, SYDVKM. V shed 11 bases, J shed 0 bases, and the junction held 7 bases outside the gene matches. CDR3 in amino acids: CAATGQRSYEQYF. Written as DNA, the CDR3 is TGTGCCGCGACGGGACAGCGCTCCTACGAGCAGTACTTC.

This clonotype occurred a few times. This chain joins TRBV18 and TRBJ1-5; 10 positions agree with TRBD1. The germline V gene has CDR1 KGHSH and CDR2 LQKENI. V lost 2 bases, J lost 4 bases, and 5 bases stayed unmatched. The CDR3 extends over 16 amino acids. This chain's CDR3 is CASSPTDRGPNQPQHF. The CDR3 nucleotides read TGTGCCAGCTCACCAACCGACAGGGGGCCGAATCAGCCCCAGCATTTT.

The chain couples TRBV20-1 to TRBJ1-4; TRBD1 matches at 9 bases. This CDR3 region has 17 residues. V lost 2 bases and J lost 0; bases outside the gene matches: 7. CDR1 DFQATT and CDR2 SNEGSKA come from the germline V gene (reference sequence). The CDR3 DNA follows: TGCAGTGCTAGACCCCTACGACAGGGGGCAACTAATGAAAAACTGTTTTTT. Residues: CSARPLRQGATNEKLFF.

This clonotype was seen at least ten times. V gene TRBV20-1 combines with J gene TRBJ2-1; maybe TRBD2 (5 bases). Germline V gene sequence: CDR1 DFQATT, CDR2 SNEGSKA (reference sequence). The length of the CDR3 is 16 residues. Trimming shortened V by 0 bases and J by 4 bases, and 16 bases separated the two germline ends. Here the CDR3 DNA reads TGCAGTGCTAGAGAATTCGAACTAGGTTCTTACAATGAGCAGTTCTTC. Translating it yields CSAREFELGSYNEQFF.

The rearrangement links TRBV20-1 to TRBJ2-1; D is possibly TRBD2 (6 bases). This CDR3 has 13 residues. Trimming pared 3 bases from V and 0 bases from J, leaving 6 bases between. Germline lookup yields CDR1 DFQATT and CDR2 SNEGSKA (reference sequence). CDR3 region: CSARGLSYNEQFF. For the CDR3, the DNA is TGCAGTGCTAGGGGACTCTCCTACAATGAGCAGTTCTTC.

This clonotype was seen a few times. The V gene is TRBV11-1, the J gene TRBJ2-2; perhaps TRBD2 as D (5 bases). The germline V gene encodes CDR1 SGHAT and CDR2 FQDESV (reference sequence). This CDR3 has 18 amino acids. V lost 5 bases and J lost 2, with 21 bases in between. CDR3 residues: CASSPPTGREINTGELFF. The CDR3 DNA is TGTGCCAGCAGCCCACCGACGGGTCGGGAAATTAACACCGGGGAGCTGTTTTTT.

This clonotype showed up just a few times. The chain combines TRBV7-8 with TRBJ2-7; possible D gene TRBD2, 6 bases. Trimming shortened V by 5 bases and J by 0 bases, and 14 bases separated the two germline ends. Germline-derived CDR1 and CDR2 are SGHVS and FQNEAQ. The CDR3 has 15 amino acids. CDR3 bases: TGTGCCAGCAGCCCTACGTGGGAGGCCTCCTACGAGCAGTACTTC. Its translation is CASSPTWEASYEQYF.